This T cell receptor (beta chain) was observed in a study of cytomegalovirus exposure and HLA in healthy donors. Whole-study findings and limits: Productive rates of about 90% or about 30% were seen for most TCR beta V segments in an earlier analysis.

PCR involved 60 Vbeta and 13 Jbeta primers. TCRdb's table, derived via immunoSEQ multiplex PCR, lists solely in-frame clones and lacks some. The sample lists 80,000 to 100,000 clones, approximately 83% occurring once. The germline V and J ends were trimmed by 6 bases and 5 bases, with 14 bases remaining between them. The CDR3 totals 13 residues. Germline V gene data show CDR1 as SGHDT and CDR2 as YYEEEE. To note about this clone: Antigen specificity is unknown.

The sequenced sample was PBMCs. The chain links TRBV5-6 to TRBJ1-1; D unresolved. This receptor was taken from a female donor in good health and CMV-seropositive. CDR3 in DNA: TGTGCCAGCACCCCCGCGGGCCTTACTGAAGCTTTCTTT. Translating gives CASTPAGLTEAFF.